This T cell receptor (beta chain) was found in a study of OX40 agonist ivuxolimab in advanced cancers. Background on the study: The patients received agonistic anti-OX40 (CD134) antibody ivuxolimab. One hepatocellular carcinoma and a couple of cutaneous melanoma patients partially responded.

General study findings and limits: Among the lowest peripheral clonal expansion occurred in 0.1-3.0 mg/kg partial responders.

For this clone: Its target is not known.

At cycle 4 day 1, cycle 7 day 1, and baseline, blood was sampled. With 5 bases clipped from V and 1 base from J, the junction kept 8 bases outside the gene matches. The germline V gene encodes CDR1 MNHEY and CDR2 SMNVEV (reference sequence). This CDR3 is 16 amino acids long. Some clones are missing from TCRdb's copy, which holds only in-frame ones; the method was immunoSEQ multiplex PCR. Among roughly 76,000 clones listed, 70% to 90% were seen once. This clonotype originated in an adult with an advanced solid tumor such as melanoma, head and neck, liver or kidney cancer. The starting material was CD4+ or CD8+ T cells sorted from blood, obtained in a trial of the OX40 agonist ivuxolimab. The chain uses TRBV27 and TRBJ1-5, with 7 bases aligning to TRBD1. The chain's CDR3 is CASSPSTGESNQPQHF. The DNA for the CDR3 is TGTGCCAGCAGTCCCTCCACAGGGGAGAGCAATCAGCCCCAGCATTTT.